These T cell receptor beta chains were read from a single sample in a study of T-cell memory formation after mild COVID-19. TCRdb re-derived calls from the 5' RACE reads in MiXCR, one entry per CDR3 protein. The sample has about 140,000 distinct CDR3 sequences; about 15% are singletons. The specimen sequenced was PBMCs or a T cell subset sorted from them (not recorded which). These receptor sequences come from an adult woman who had mild COVID-19 (a few samples of this study predate the infection). Cell type and time point are not known. CDR3s include the opening cysteine and the closing phenylalanine or tryptophan. The order of the fields is V gene, J gene, CDR3 protein.

TRBV6-5	TRBJ2-7	CASSYSGIGQGTYEQYF
TRBV20-1	TRBJ2-1	CSARTGGVSGEQFF
TRBV7-9	TRBJ2-1	CASSSHPKGSLF
TRBV7-3	TRBJ2-7	CASRDGGSEQYF
TRBV7-9	TRBJ1-1	CASSGGQGNMWAFF
TRBV5-1	TRBJ2-1	CASSLEGAYNEQFF
TRBV5-1	TRBJ2-6	CASSSGRDGANVLTF
TRBV15	TRBJ2-6	CATSRDLGGGRGSGANVLTF
TRBV7-9	TRBJ2-1	CASSPGGSGSSYNEQFF
TRBV7-9	TRBJ2-1	CASSLSEVNEQFF
TRBV7-9	TRBJ2-3	CASSRDRGQDTQYF
TRBV7-3	TRBJ2-1	CASSLTSGGYNEQFF
TRBV12-3/TRBV12-4	TRBJ2-2	CASSLESGTGELFF
TRBV6-2/TRBV6-3	TRBJ2-3	CASSYTATRFEDTQYF
TRBV2	TRBJ2-2	CASSRTSPGELFF
TRBV28	TRBJ2-1	CASSNGLAGDNEQFF
TRBV20-1	TRBJ1-1	CSARGGLRSKMNTEAFF
TRBV12-3/TRBV12-4	TRBJ1-4	CASRTGTGEKLFF
TRBV7-8	TRBJ2-5	CASSLSGGPSETQYF
TRBV5-1	TRBJ2-2	CASSSGGVSTGELFF
TRBV24-1	TRBJ2-1	CATSDTRDPRSNEQFF
TRBV30	TRBJ2-1	CAWGGAYGEQFF
TRBV24-1	TRBJ2-3	CATSRGGAGQDTQYF
TRBV5-6	TRBJ1-4	CASSLPSPNEKLFF